Each of the 32 T cell receptor beta chains below was sequenced from the same sample in a study of regulatory T cells in long-lasting Graves disease. Time point denoted: persistent/refractory GD, antithyroid drugs over 5 years with positive TRAb. Preparation of the TCR library used RNA extracted from PBMCs. In building TCR beta libraries, iRepertoire HTBI primers were used together with Arm-PCR of CDR3 regions. TCRdb passed the multiplex PCR reads through MiXCR, listing each CDR3 protein once. The sample consists of hundreds of thousands of distinct CDR3 sequences, less than 25% of them appearing once. Here the sequenced sample was peripheral blood mononuclear cells (PBMCs), taken when the disease was refractory, from a patient treated with antithyroid drugs. The receptor source for this set is a female donor with Graves disease.

This clonotype was detected ten times or more. This rearrangement joins TRBV6-1 to TRBJ2-5; the match to TRBD2 covers 9 bases. The V gene's germline CDR1 is MNHNS and CDR2 SASEGT. V lost 7 bases and J lost 5; bases outside the gene matches: 5. There are 13 residues in the CDR3. CDR3 DNA: TGTGCCAGCAATGTAGCGGGAGTGGAGACCCAGTACTTC. Its protein product is CASNVAGVETQYF.

At least ten counts were recorded for this clonotype. The rearrangement joins TRBV6-5 to TRBJ1-2; 10 bases are shared with TRBD1. The V and J ends lost 0 bases and 7 bases, in that order; junction bases with no gene match: 2. The V gene's germline CDR1 is MNHEY and CDR2 SVGAGI. The CDR3 covers 14 residues. CDR3 in amino acids: CASSYSGTGVGYTF. Here the CDR3 DNA reads TGTGCCAGCAGTTACTCTGGGACAGGGGTTGGCTACACCTTC.

This clonotype was counted between two and nine times. V usage is TRBV7-9 and J usage is TRBJ2-6; TRBD1 matches 10 bases. V gave up 4 bases and J gave up 4 bases; unmatched junction bases: 13. CDR1 and CDR2 from the germline V gene are SEHNR and FQNEAQ (reference sequence). The CDR3 consists of 19 residues. CDR3 DNA sequence: TGTGCCAGCAGCTCCCCCCGGGACAGGGGAAGGAAAGGGGCCAACGTCCTGACTTTC. Translating it yields CASSSPRDRGRKGANVLTF.

This clonotype showed up many times. The rearrangement links TRBV10-3 to TRBJ2-7; 12 nucleotides match TRBD2. The CDR3 has 14 residues. V was pared by 7 bases and J by 2 bases, with 3 bases of the junction left unmatched. Germline CDR1 reads ENHRY; CDR2 reads SYGVKD. The CDR3 nucleotides read TGTGCCATCAAACTAGCGGGAGGACCCTACGAGCAGTACTTC. Translated: CAIKLAGGPYEQYF.

This clonotype has at least ten counts. This sequence joins TRBV2 and TRBJ1-2; D not certain. Germline V gives CDR1 SNHLY, CDR2 FYNNEI. V was shortened by 1 base and J by 7 bases, with 13 bases between the two germline ends. The CDR3 totals 14 residues. CDR3 loop: CASSEGRLEGGYTF. CDR3 sequence (DNA): TGTGCCAGCAGTGAAGGGAGGCTCGAAGGTGGCTACACCTTC.

The CDR3 DNA is TGTGCCAGTAGTCCCTCGGGTGGGGGGCGTAGTGAAGCTTTCTTT. Encoded protein: CASSPSGGGRSEAFF. This chain connects TRBV19 to TRBJ1-1; maybe TRBD1 (6 bases). The CDR3 has 15 residues. Between the trimmed V and J ends, which lost 5 bases and 7 bases, there was a span of 20 bases. Germline-derived CDR1 and CDR2 are LNHDA and SQIVND (reference sequence). Full variable domain (missing parts from reference TRBV19 and TRBJ1-1): DGGITQSPKYLFRKEGQNVTLSCEQNLNHDAMYWYRQDPGQGLRLIYYSQIVNDFQKGDIAEGYSVSREKKESFPLTVTSAQKNPTAFYLCASSPSGGGRSEAFFGQGTRLTVV.

This clonotype was counted at least ten times. As DNA, the CDR3 is TGTGCCAGCAGCTTAGACGGAGCAAACACTGAAGCTTTCTTT. It codes for CASSLDGANTEAFF. V gene TRBV7-3 combines with J gene TRBJ1-1; no firm D call. V shed 2 bases and J shed 2 bases, with 9 bases lying between them. The V gene's germline CDR1 is SGHTA and CDR2 FQGTGA. The CDR3 is made up of 14 amino acids.

This clonotype was counted at least ten times. This chain uses TRBV15 with TRBJ2-5; D is ambiguous. Trimming took off 5 bases at V and 2 bases at J, with 9 bases between the two ends. CDR3 length equals 13 residues. CDR1 and CDR2 from the germline V gene are LNHNV and YYDKDF (reference sequence). The CDR3: CATSGRIQETQYF. DNA for the CDR3: TGTGCCACCAGCGGGCGTATACAAGAGACCCAGTACTTC.

Remarks on this clonotype: One junction end disagrees with the germline gene, perhaps due to a read error. The rearrangement links TRBV20-1 to TRBJ2-2, with D maybe TRBD2 (6 bases). Germline CDR1 reads DFQATT; CDR2 reads SNEGSKA (reference sequence). The CDR3 length is 14 residues. The CDR3 loop reads CSAKRIANTGGLFF. The CDR3, as DNA: TGCAGTGCTAAAAGGATAGCGAACACCGGGGGGCTGTTTTTT.

The chain joins TRBV6-2 or TRBV6-3 to TRBJ2-7, with D unclear. The CDR3 consists of 14 residues. The V gene lost 2 bases and the J gene lost 2 bases, with 10 bases spanning the gap. CDR1 and CDR2 (germline): MNHEY, SVGEGT. CDR3 sequence: CASSYEAATYEQYF. The CDR3 DNA follows: TGTGCCAGCAGTTACGAGGCAGCTACCTACGAGCAGTACTTC.

The gene calls are TRBV6-1 and TRBJ2-3; D call uncertain. Per germline, CDR1 MNHNS and CDR2 SASEGT. The CDR3 runs 13 residues. Trimming removed 6 bases at V and 4 bases at J, with 11 bases between. The CDR3 loop reads CASRERNPDTQYF. DNA for the CDR3: TGTGCCAGCAGAGAAAGGAACCCAGATACGCAGTATTTT.

This clonotype has a handful of counts. The V call is TRBV12-3 or TRBV12-4, the J call TRBJ1-1; a possible D gene is TRBD1 (5 bases). V was pared by 4 bases and J by 8 bases, with 14 bases between. The CDR3 contains 13 residues. The CDR3 reads CASSWSGAGEAFF. The DNA for the CDR3 is TGTGCCAGCAGTTGGAGCGGGGCAGGGGAAGCTTTCTTT.

This clonotype was observed at least ten times. The chain employs TRBV12-3 or TRBV12-4 and TRBJ1-5; 7 nucleotides agree with TRBD1. Trimming removed 3 bases from V and 4 bases from J; junction bases left unmatched: 12. CDR3 size: 17 residues. The CDR3 bases are TGTGCCAGCAGTTTCTCCGCCAGACAGGGAGTGAATCAGCCCCAGCATTTT. This encodes CASSFSARQGVNQPQHF.

This clonotype was seen many times. The V call is TRBV12-3 or TRBV12-4, the J call TRBJ1-2, with D perhaps matching TRBD1 (5 bases). Trimming removed 4 bases at V and 5 bases at J, with 14 bases between. CDR3 size: 14 residues. CDR3 nucleotides: TGTGCCAGCAGTTCGGGAGGGGAAGGGTATGGCTACACCTTC. Protein sequence: CASSSGGEGYGYTF.

In its sample, this clonotype was seen many times. The chain has TRBV2 and TRBJ1-6, with a possible D match to TRBD1 (5 bases). The length of the CDR3 is 15 residues. With 5 bases removed from V and 5 bases from J, the gap between germline ends came to 13 bases. Germline V gives CDR1 SNHLY, CDR2 FYNNEI. CDR3 amino acids: CASSRDLINNSPLHF. In DNA, the CDR3 is TGTGCCAGCAGTCGGGACCTCATCAATAATTCACCCCTCCACTTT.

V and J are TRBV5-5 and TRBJ2-7; 7 nucleotides line up with TRBD1. The CDR3 loop spans 13 amino acids. The V and J ends lost 4 bases and 3 bases, in that order; junction bases with no gene match: 4. The germline CDR1 and CDR2 sequences are SGHKS and YYEKEE (reference sequence). CDR3 nucleotides: TGTGCCAGCAGCGCGGACAGGTTCTACGAGCAGTACTTC. As protein: CASSADRFYEQYF.

There are many counts of this clonotype. The chain is built from TRBV7-9 and TRBJ1-6; maybe TRBD1 (5 bases). Germline V CDR1 and CDR2: SEHNR, FQNEAQ (reference sequence). CDR3 length: 14 residues. Trimming took 6 bases from V and 8 from J, leaving 14 bases between them. This CDR3 is CASSLGGGDSPLHF. Written as DNA, the CDR3 is TGTGCCAGCAGTCTTGGGGGGGGAGATTCACCCCTCCACTTT.

This clonotype was counted many times. The chain recombines TRBV28 with TRBJ1-2; 7 bases are shared with TRBD1. This CDR3 has 15 amino acids. Per the germline V gene, CDR1 is MDHEN and CDR2 is SYDVKM. The V gene end was trimmed by 7 bases and the J gene end by 5 bases; junction bases not matched to a gene: 13. The CDR3: CASKGTAQLLYGYTF. DNA for the CDR3: TGTGCCAGCAAGGGGACAGCCCAACTTCTATATGGCTACACCTTC.

This clonotype was found many times. The CDR3 loop reads CASSWVTGELFF. CDR3 in DNA: TGTGCCAGCAGTTGGGTGACCGGAGAACTGTTTTTT. The rearrangement links TRBV28 to TRBJ1-4; D is unresolved. With 4 bases removed from V and 12 bases from J, the gap between germline ends came to 12 bases. CDR3 length: 12 amino acids. Germline-derived CDR1 and CDR2 are MDHEN and SYDVKM.

There are many counts of this clonotype. The chain uses TRBV20-1 and TRBJ1-2; no firm D call. Germline lookup yields CDR1 DFQATT and CDR2 SNEGSKA (reference sequence). The CDR3 spans 14 residues. Trimming shortened V by 0 bases and J by 4 bases, and 12 bases separated the two germline ends. As DNA, the CDR3 is TGCAGTGCTAGAGATAAGGACCGAGGCTATGGCTACACCTTC. Translated, it gives CSARDKDRGYGYTF.

This clonotype showed up just a few times. The chain uses TRBV20-1 and TRBJ1-2; the match to TRBD1 covers 8 bases. Losses at the gene ends were 4 bases for V and 6 bases for J; bases not matched to a gene: 7. The CDR3 length is 13 residues. Germline-derived CDR1 and CDR2 are DFQATT and SNEGSKA (reference sequence). The CDR3 is CSATLQGGNGYTF. In DNA, the CDR3 is TGCAGTGCTACTCTACAGGGGGGGAATGGCTACACCTTC.

The chain employs TRBV15 and TRBJ2-3; D gene ambiguous. The V end lost 3 bases, the J end lost 7 bases, and 8 bases lay between the germline ends. Germline CDR1 is LNHNV and CDR2 is YYDKDF (reference sequence). The CDR3 consists of 12 residues. In nucleotides, the CDR3 is TGTGCCACCAGCAGTAAGCGAAATACGCAGTATTTT. Its protein is CATSSKRNTQYF.

This clonotype has only a few counts. This chain uses TRBV5-1 with TRBJ1-1; D remains ambiguous. The germline V gene encodes CDR1 SGHRS and CDR2 YFSETQ. V lost 3 bases, J lost 1 base, and 10 bases lay in between. The CDR3 extends over 14 amino acids. CDR3 residues: CASSWNPGNTEAFF. The CDR3 nucleotides read TGCGCCAGCAGCTGGAATCCAGGGAACACTGAAGCTTTCTTT.

The rearrangement uses TRBV19 and TRBJ2-1, with TRBD2 identical over 8 bases. Germline CDR1 is LNHDA and CDR2 is SQIVND (reference sequence). V lost 6 bases and J lost 3; bases outside the gene matches: 7. The CDR3 is made up of 15 amino acids. The chain's CDR3 is CASRASGWNYNEQFF. The CDR3 bases are TGTGCCAGTAGGGCTAGCGGGTGGAACTACAATGAGCAGTTCTTC.

This clonotype was seen more than once but under ten times. This chain links TRBV30 with TRBJ2-5; D possibly corresponds to TRBD1 (5 bases). V was shortened by 2 bases and J by 2 bases, with 15 bases between the two germline ends. CDR3 length: 15 residues. CDR1 and CDR2 (germline): GTSNPN, SVGIG (reference sequence). CDR3 protein: CAWSSYGAAQETQYF. As DNA, the CDR3 is TGTGCCTGGAGTTCATATGGGGCGGCTCAAGAGACCCAGTACTTC.

At least ten counts were recorded for this clonotype. V usage is TRBV2 and J usage is TRBJ1-5; the match to TRBD1 covers 12 bases. Germline V gene lookup returns CDR1 SNHLY and CDR2 FYNNEI. There are 19 residues in the CDR3. With 0 bases clipped from V and 0 bases from J, the junction kept 6 bases outside the gene matches. In DNA form, the CDR3 reads TGTGCCAGCAGTGAAGCCGGGACAGGGGGCTTCAATAGCAATCAGCCCCAGCATTTT. Translating gives CASSEAGTGGFNSNQPQHF. Supplemented by reference TRBV2 and TRBJ1-5, the full variable domain reads EPEVTQTPSHQVTQMGQEVILRCVPISNHLYFYWYRQILGQKVEFLVSFYNNEISEKSEIFDDQFSVERPDGSNFTLKIRSTKLEDSAMYFCASSEAGTGGFNSNQPQHFGDGTRLSIL.

The table lists this clonotype with many counts. This chain uses TRBV12-3 or TRBV12-4 with TRBJ1-5; TRBD1 matches at 8 bases. The ends lost 6 bases at V and 1 base at J; junction bases unmatched: 8. The CDR3 contains 16 residues. CDR3 nucleotide sequence: TGTGCCAGCAGGAGCGACAGGGGTTGGAGCAATCAGCCCCAGCATTTT. It translates to CASRSDRGWSNQPQHF.

In this sample, this clonotype turned up many times. The chain uses TRBV6-2 or TRBV6-3 and TRBJ1-1; 7 bases map to TRBD1. The CDR3 sequence is 11 residues long. J was trimmed by 11 bases and V by 4 bases; bases with no gene match: 4. Germline-derived CDR1 and CDR2 are MNHEY and SVGEGT. CDR3: CASSSGQVAFF. The CDR3 nucleotides read TGTGCCAGCAGTTCCGGACAGGTCGCTTTCTTT.

About this clonotype: This may arise from a read error, as a much more abundant clone is one base away. Since no conserved phenylalanine or tryptophan closes the CDR3, a read error is the likely cause. This chain connects TRBV11-3 to TRBJ1-2; D possibly corresponds to TRBD1 (5 bases). The V gene's germline CDR1 is SGHNT and CDR2 YENEEA. The V end was cut by 0 bases, the J end by 8 bases, with 16 bases between. This CDR3 has 15 amino acids. The CDR3 DNA sequence: TGTGCCAGCAGCTTAGATGGTGCGGGGCCTGCCGGCTACACCCTC. As protein: CASSLDGAGPAGYTL.

This clonotype has just a few counts. The genes are TRBV6-1 and TRBJ1-2; tentatively, D is TRBD1 (5 bases). Germline CDR1 and CDR2: MNHNS and SASEGT. Trimming pared 5 bases from V and 5 bases from J, leaving 9 bases between. The length of the CDR3 is 12 residues. CDR3: CASSMDIYGYTF. CDR3 coding DNA: TGTGCCAGCAGTATGGACATATATGGCTACACCTTC.

This clonotype was seen only a few times. The chain is built from TRBV14 and TRBJ2-7; D call uncertain. The length of the CDR3 is 15 residues. V was trimmed by 0 bases and J by 1 base, leaving 10 bases between them. From germline, CDR1 is SGHDN and CDR2 FVKESK. The CDR3 nucleotides are TGTGCCAGCAGCCAAGATGCCGGGCCGTCCTACGAGCAGTACTTC. Amino acids: CASSQDAGPSYEQYF. The full variable domain, with the rest looked up from reference TRBV14 and TRBJ2-7, is EAGVTQFPSHSVIEKGQTVTLRCDPISGHDNLYWYRRVMGKEIKFLLHFVKESKQDESGMPNNRFLAERTGGTYSTLKVQPAELEDSGVYFCASSQDAGPSYEQYFGPGTRLTVT.

The chain couples TRBV5-4 to TRBJ1-6; D uncertain. This CDR3 is 15 amino acids long. The V gene's germline CDR1 is SGHNT and CDR2 YYREEE (reference sequence). With 4 bases removed from V and 8 bases from J, the gap between germline ends came to 16 bases. The DNA of the CDR3 is TGTGCCAGCAGCCCCGGAGGGAGGGTACATTCACCCCTCCACTTT. This codes for CASSPGGRVHSPLHF.